The 5 T cell receptor beta chains below all came from one sample that was sequenced in a study of T cell responses to AZD1222 COVID-19 vaccine. Assay: immunoSEQ multiplex PCR; the TCRdb copy retains only in-frame clones and omits some. The table shows 84,000 or so clones, with 70% to 90% occurring only once. The sample consisted of peripheral blood, taken on day 0 of AZD1222 vaccination. These receptors all stem from an adult in good health.

V and J are TRBV5-4 and TRBJ1-4, with 8 nucleotides matching TRBD1. Germline V gene sequence: CDR1 SGHNT, CDR2 YYREEE (reference sequence). J gave up 5 bases and V 4 bases, and 7 bases lay outside the gene matches. The CDR3 extends over 15 amino acids. In DNA form, the CDR3 reads TGTGCCAGCAGCCTGCCGGGACAGGCGAATGAAAAACTGTTTTTT. Translation gives CASSLPGQANEKLFF.

The rearrangement joins TRBV19 to TRBJ2-3; 7 bases align to TRBD2. Unmatched junction bases numbered 9, after V lost 4 bases and J lost 2 bases. Germline V gene sequence: CDR1 LNHDA, CDR2 SQIVND (reference sequence). This CDR3 is built from 16 residues. CDR3: CASSTPPSGPTDTQYF. CDR3 in DNA: TGTGCCAGTAGTACTCCACCTAGCGGACCCACAGATACGCAGTATTTT.

The chain employs TRBV10-2 and TRBJ2-7, with D tentatively TRBD1 or TRBD2 (5 bases each). The germline V gene encodes CDR1 WSHSY and CDR2 SAAADI. Trimming removed 6 bases at V and 3 bases at J, with 24 bases between. This CDR3 spans 17 amino acids. CDR3: CASRLTTGPAADYEQYF. The CDR3 DNA reads as TGCGCCAGCAGATTGACAACGGGACCAGCGGCGGACTACGAGCAGTACTTC.

The rearrangement links TRBV7-9 to TRBJ1-1, with 7 bases aligning to TRBD1. The CDR3 is made up of 17 amino acids. The V segment lost 3 bases and the J segment 6 bases; nucleotides outside the gene matches: 16. CDR1 SEHNR and CDR2 FQNEAQ come from the germline V gene (reference sequence). The CDR3: CASSFYPLTGSAAEAFF. CDR3 coding DNA: TGTGCCAGCAGCTTCTACCCCCTGACAGGGAGTGCGGCTGAAGCTTTCTTT.

The chain combines TRBV5-6 with TRBJ1-2, with TRBD1 matching 9 bases. Trimming at V came to 0 bases and at J to 6 bases, leaving 3 bases not matched to a gene. CDR3 length: 14 residues. The germline CDR1 and CDR2 sequences are SGHDT and YYEEEE. For the CDR3, the DNA is TGTGCCAGCAGCTTGGCCGACAGGGGGAATGGCTACACCTTC. Translating it yields CASSLADRGNGYTF.